The 19 T cell receptor beta chains given below trace back to one sample, sequenced in a study of blood T cell repertoires in COVID-19. Assay used: immunoSEQ multiplex PCR; TCRdb lists only in-frame clones, some missing. The table has roughly 58,000 clones, about three quarters seen once. The sequenced sample consisted of peripheral blood. The receptors originated from a man in his fifties or sixties with active or convalescent COVID-19.

J is TRBJ1-6 and V is TRBV7-2; maybe TRBD1 (5 bases). V lost 10 bases, J lost 0 bases, and 10 bases lay in between. CDR3 length: 14 residues. Germline V gives CDR1 SGHTA, CDR2 FQGNSA. CDR3 residues: CATGGGSYNSPLHF. The CDR3 coding sequence is TGTGCCACCGGGGGGGGCTCCTATAATTCACCCCTCCACTTT.

The chain employs TRBV6-4 and TRBJ2-2, with 10 positions matching TRBD1. The germline CDR1 and CDR2 sequences are MRHNA and SNTAGT. Losses at the gene ends were 4 bases for V and 4 bases for J; bases not matched to a gene: 6. The CDR3 is made up of 16 amino acids. DNA for the CDR3: TGTGCCAGCAGTGCCGAACGGACAGGGGGCACCGGGGAGCTGTTTTTT. This translates into CASSAERTGGTGELFF.

The chain combines TRBV5-5 with TRBJ1-2; a weak D match, TRBD1 (5 bases). Germline CDR1 and CDR2: SGHKS and YYEKEE (reference sequence). This CDR3 has 14 residues. Trimming stripped 4 bases from V and 7 bases from J, with 17 bases between. The CDR3 here is CASSPGGGSSGYTF. The CDR3 DNA reads as TGTGCCAGCAGCCCGGGGGGAGGGTCCTCTGGCTACACCTTC.

V is TRBV9 and J is TRBJ2-1; a possible D gene is TRBD1 (5 bases). The CDR3 is 14 residues long. Germline CDR1 is SGDLS and CDR2 is YYNGEE. V shed 4 bases and J shed 9 bases, with 17 bases lying between them. Written as DNA, the CDR3 is TGTGCCAGCAGCATCAGCCCCGTAGGGGTTGAGCAGTTCTTC. Translating gives CASSISPVGVEQFF.

The chain couples TRBV19 to TRBJ1-2, with 12 bases lining up with TRBD1. CDR3 size: 14 residues. The junction had 6 bases not matched to a gene; V was cut back by 5 bases and J by 8 bases. From germline, CDR1 is LNHDA and CDR2 SQIVND (reference sequence). The CDR3 spells CASSPTGTGGGYTF. CDR3 nucleotide sequence: TGTGCCAGTAGTCCAACCGGGACAGGGGGCGGCTACACCTTC. The whole variable domain, remainder taken from reference TRBV19 and TRBJ1-2, is DGGITQSPKYLFRKEGQNVTLSCEQNLNHDAMYWYRQDPGQGLRLIYYSQIVNDFQKGDIAEGYSVSREKKESFPLTVTSAQKNPTAFYLCASSPTGTGGGYTFGSGTRLTVV.

This chain connects TRBV9 to TRBJ1-6, with a possible D match to TRBD1 (5 bases). The V gene's germline CDR1 is SGDLS and CDR2 YYNGEE. The ends were cut back, 6 bases at V and 5 bases at J, with 9 bases in the middle. CDR3 length: 13 residues. The CDR3 DNA is TGTGCCAGCACTGGGGGGAATAATTCACCCCTCCACTTT. Its protein is CASTGGNNSPLHF. The full variable domain, rest sourced from reference TRBV9 and TRBJ1-6, is DSGVTQTPKHLITATGQRVTLRCSPRSGDLSVYWYQQSLDQGLQFLIQYYNGEERAKGNILERFSAQQFPDLHSELNLSSLELGDSALYFCASTGGNNSPLHFGNGTRLTVT.

This clone was observed a handful of times. The chain joins TRBV27 to TRBJ1-2; perhaps TRBD1 as D (6 bases). The CDR3 is 14 amino acids. With 6 bases removed from V and 8 bases from J, the gap between germline ends came to 19 bases. Germline-derived CDR1 and CDR2 are MNHEY and SMNVEV (reference sequence). CDR3 in amino acids: CASSPRTGSSGYTF. In DNA form, the CDR3 reads TGTGCCAGCAGCCCTCGAACAGGGTCGAGCGGCTACACCTTC.

The chain links TRBV19 to TRBJ1-2; no clear D gene. The germline gives CDR1 LNHDA, CDR2 SQIVND (reference sequence). V was clipped by 3 bases and J by 0 bases, with 11 bases between them. This CDR3 has 15 residues. The CDR3 region is CASSIRQDPNYGYTF. CDR3 DNA: TGTGCCAGTAGTATCAGGCAGGATCCTAACTATGGCTACACCTTC.

This clone was counted only a few times. J is TRBJ2-2 and V is TRBV10-3; 9 bases map to TRBD2. The junction had 1 base not matched to a gene; V was cut back by 2 bases and J by 3 bases. The CDR3 totals 15 residues. In germline, CDR1 is ENHRY, CDR2 SYGVKD. CDR3 in amino acids: CAISEASGDTGELFF. The CDR3 DNA is TGTGCCATCAGTGAGGCTAGCGGGGACACCGGGGAGCTGTTTTTT.

The rearrangement joins TRBV27 to TRBJ1-1, with D possibly being TRBD1 (6 bases). The CDR3 runs 14 residues. CDR1 is MNHEY, CDR2 SMNVEV, per germline (reference sequence). V was clipped by 4 bases and J by 9 bases, with 18 bases between them. CDR3 sequence reads: CASSSGGTGPKAFF. The CDR3 nucleotides are TGTGCCAGCAGTTCGGGGGGAACAGGGCCGAAAGCTTTCTTT.

The V call is TRBV4-2, the J call TRBJ2-7, with 10 bases that match TRBD2. CDR3 length: 16 amino acids. The ends lost 3 bases at V and 2 bases at J; junction bases unmatched: 7. Germline values: CDR1 LGHNA, CDR2 YNFKEQ. CDR3 DNA sequence: TGTGCCAGCAGCCATGCCGCGAGCGGGAGGGCCTACGAGCAGTACTTC. This sequence encodes CASSHAASGRAYEQYF.

The V and J genes are TRBV19 and TRBJ1-2; TRBD1 agrees at 9 bases. CDR1 and CDR2 (germline): LNHDA, SQIVND (reference sequence). The CDR3 covers 15 residues. V lost 3 bases to trimming and J lost 7 bases; unmatched junction nucleotides: 9. The CDR3 protein is CASSITGGRSSGYTF. CDR3 DNA: TGTGCCAGTAGTATTACAGGGGGCAGATCGAGTGGCTACACCTTC.

This chain uses TRBV14 with TRBJ1-1, with 8 bases fitting TRBD1. The V gene's germline CDR1 is SGHDN and CDR2 FVKESK. V was pared by 4 bases and J by 4 bases, with 8 bases of the junction left unmatched. The CDR3 length is 15 residues. DNA of the CDR3: TGTGCCAGCAGCCGCGCGACAGGGGATAGCACTGAAGCTTTCTTT. It encodes CASSRATGDSTEAFF.

This clone is labeled as medium-sized. The chain combines TRBV11-2 with TRBJ2-1; TRBD2 matches 9 bases. After removal of 1 base from V and 4 bases from J, the junction contained 2 bases not matched to a gene. Germline V gene sequence: CDR1 SGHAT, CDR2 FQNNGV. The CDR3 covers 15 residues. DNA for the CDR3: TGTGCCAGCAGCTTAGGACTAGCGGATTACAATGAGCAGTTCTTC. Translating gives CASSLGLADYNEQFF.

The V gene is TRBV5-1, the J gene TRBJ2-1; 10 nucleotides agree with TRBD1. Trimming cost V 6 bases and J 1 base; bases outside gene matches: 7. The CDR3 runs 16 residues. Germline V gene data show CDR1 as SGHRS and CDR2 as YFSETQ. In DNA form, the CDR3 reads TGCGCCAGCACCCGTGACAGGGGGCCATCCTACAATGAGCAGTTCTTC. It is translated as CASTRDRGPSYNEQFF.

The rearrangement joins TRBV7-9 to TRBJ2-3; tentative D call: TRBD2 (5 bases). The V and J ends lost 2 bases and 5 bases respectively, with 14 bases between them. This CDR3 spans 15 amino acids. Germline V gene sequence: CDR1 SEHNR, CDR2 FQNEAQ (reference sequence). The CDR3 DNA reads TGTGCCAGCAGCTTATTGGCTAGCTTCTTAGATACGCAGTATTTT. As protein: CASSLLASFLDTQYF. Supplemented by reference TRBV7-9 and TRBJ2-3, the full variable domain reads DTGVSQNPRHKITKRGQNVTFRCDPISEHNRLYWYRQTLGQGPEFLTYFQNEAQLEKSRLLSDRFSAERPKGSFSTLEIQRTEQGDSAMYLCASSLLASFLDTQYFGPGTRLTVL.

The chain combines TRBV15 with TRBJ1-1, with D uncertain. CDR1 is LNHNV and CDR2 is YYDKDF in the germline V gene (reference sequence). The CDR3 has 13 residues. V gave up 1 base and J gave up 3 bases, with 6 bases separating them. CDR3: CATSRASDTEAFF. The DNA of the CDR3 is TGTGCCACCAGCAGAGCTTCCGACACTGAAGCTTTCTTT.

This clone was found a few times. The gene calls are TRBV9 and TRBJ1-1, with a tentative D call TRBD1 (6 bases). Germline V gene data show CDR1 as SGDLS and CDR2 as YYNGEE. Trimming cost V 4 bases and J 0 bases, with 13 bases left between them. This CDR3 contains 15 residues. The CDR3 DNA sequence: TGTGCCAGCAGCACCTTCGGACAGATGAACACTGAAGCTTTCTTT. Amino acids: CASSTFGQMNTEAFF.

This sequence joins TRBV30 and TRBJ1-2; 8 bases are shared with TRBD1. V lost 4 bases and J lost 5; bases outside the gene matches: 3. The CDR3 has 12 amino acids. In germline, CDR1 is GTSNPN, CDR2 SVGIG (reference sequence). CDR3 region: CAWTGGQYGYTF. The CDR3 nucleotides read TGTGCCTGGACAGGGGGCCAGTATGGCTACACCTTC.